Shown below are 30 T cell receptor beta chains from a single sample sequenced in a study of T cells expressing NK-cell markers. TCRdb re-called the 5' RACE reads, yielding one record per CDR3 amino acid sequence without DNA. The repertoire table contains approximately 460,000 distinct CDR3 sequences. The sample taken for sequencing was blood T cells: a sorted CD56 or NKG2C T cell subset, CD4+ or CD8+ T cells, or bulk PBMC T cells (not recorded which). These receptors came from a woman aged 18-70 years in good health.

The chain has TRBV6-2 or TRBV6-3 and TRBJ2-5. The length of the CDR3 is 11 residues. CDR1 and CDR2 (germline): MNHEY, SVGEGT. CDR3 loop: CASTDRETQYF.

This sequence joins TRBV6-1 and TRBJ2-3; TCRdb outputs TRBD1, but without DNA this stays unchecked. The CDR3 totals 14 residues. Germline V gives CDR1 MNHNS, CDR2 SASEGT. CDR3 residues: CAIEPWPPTDTQYF.

The chain has TRBV18 and TRBJ2-7; TCRdb lists TRBD1, though no DNA is available to test this call. Germline loops: CDR1 KGHSH, CDR2 LQKENI. The CDR3 has 16 residues. This CDR3 is CASSPILDRVSYEQYF.

The chain links TRBV25-1 to TRBJ2-1; TCRdb's D call, TRBD1, is unchecked because there is no DNA. Germline lookup yields CDR1 MGHDK and CDR2 SYGVNS. The CDR3 has 17 amino acids. CDR3 region: CASSAPWGAKDYNEQFF.

The CDR3: CASSEGQREYNEQFF. The chain links TRBV6-1 to TRBJ2-1; TCRdb calls TRBD1, which cannot be checked without DNA. Germline-derived CDR1 and CDR2 are MNHNS and SASEGT. The CDR3 spans 15 residues.

The chain uses TRBV15 and TRBJ1-1; TCRdb lists TRBD1, though no DNA is available to test this call. The CDR3 has 16 residues. Germline-derived CDR1 and CDR2 are LNHNV and YYDKDF (reference sequence). CDR3 region: CATSTIKSRGNPEAFF.

CDR3 sequence reads: CASSFTISGANVLTF. The chain has TRBV11-2 and TRBJ2-6. The CDR3 totals 15 residues. Germline V gene data show CDR1 as SGHAT and CDR2 as FQNNGV. The full variable domain, in which reference TRBV11-2 and TRBJ2-6 provide the parts outside the CDR3, is EAGVAQSPRYKIIEKRQSVAFWCNPISGHATLYWYQQILGQGPKLLIQFQNNGVVDDSQLPKDRFSAERLKGVDSTLKIQPAKLEDSAVYLCASSFTISGANVLTFGAGSRLTVL.

The CDR3 here is CASSPPEERDYNEQFF. The rearrangement joins TRBV18 to TRBJ2-1; TCRdb's D call of TRBD2 is untestable without DNA. The CDR3 has 16 amino acids. CDR1 is KGHSH, CDR2 LQKENI, per germline.

The rearrangement joins TRBV4-3 to TRBJ2-2. CDR1 is LGHNA, CDR2 YSLEER, per germline. The CDR3 is 14 amino acids. This CDR3 reads CASSPSPDGGELFF.

The V call is TRBV20-1, the J call TRBJ2-1; with no DNA, the TCRdb D assignment of TRBD1 cannot be verified. Germline V gene data show CDR1 as DFQATT and CDR2 as SNEGSKA (reference sequence). The CDR3 sequence is 16 residues long. The CDR3 region is CSARDPKGQPYNEQFF.

The chain combines TRBV20-1 with TRBJ2-3; the TRBD2 assignment by TCRdb is unverifiable without DNA. This CDR3 region has 17 residues. Germline V gene lookup returns CDR1 DFQATT and CDR2 SNEGSKA (reference sequence). The chain's CDR3 is CSARDSGLAGGTDTQYF.

The rearrangement links TRBV27 to TRBJ2-5. The CDR3 has 14 residues. CDR1 and CDR2 from the germline V gene are MNHEY and SMNVEV (reference sequence). The CDR3 spells CASSDTGFQETQYF.

This chain connects TRBV14 to TRBJ2-1; TCRdb lists TRBD1, though no DNA is available to test this call. Per the germline V gene, CDR1 is SGHDN and CDR2 is FVKESK. The CDR3 extends over 16 amino acids. Here the CDR3 reads CASSHLGATAYNEQFF.

CDR3 sequence: CASSVLTGGEAFF. This sequence joins TRBV9 and TRBJ1-1; the D call from TCRdb, TRBD1, cannot be confirmed without DNA. This CDR3 has 13 residues. Germline CDR1 is SGDLS and CDR2 is YYNGEE. The variable domain in full, completed from reference TRBV9 and TRBJ1-1, reads DSGVTQTPKHLITATGQRVTLRCSPRSGDLSVYWYQQSLDQGLQFLIQYYNGEERAKGNILERFSAQQFPDLHSELNLSSLELGDSALYFCASSVLTGGEAFFGQGTRLTVV.

V gene TRBV6-2 or TRBV6-3 combines with J gene TRBJ2-3; TCRdb's assignment of TRBD1 cannot be checked, as there is no DNA. The CDR3 is 15 residues long. CDR1 is MNHEY and CDR2 is SVGEGT in the germline V gene. CDR3 loop: CASSYWAGDTDTQYF.

The chain is built from TRBV7-2 and TRBJ2-3; the TCRdb call, TRBD1, lacks DNA for checking. This CDR3 is 15 amino acids long. Germline V CDR1 and CDR2: SGHTA, FQGNSA. CDR3 loop: CASSGGRGGRDTQYF.

The chain couples TRBV12-3 or TRBV12-4 to TRBJ1-5; TCRdb picks TRBD1, but there is no DNA to check that call. The CDR3 has 13 residues. CDR3 sequence reads: CASMGGGGQPQHF.

The chain couples TRBV4-3 to TRBJ1-6; TCRdb gives TRBD1 as the D gene, but with no DNA this cannot be confirmed. Per the germline V gene, CDR1 is LGHNA and CDR2 is YSLEER. This CDR3 has 14 amino acids. The CDR3 protein is CASSQGTGNSPLHF.

The chain is built from TRBV5-1 and TRBJ1-5; TCRdb returns TRBD1, unconfirmable since there is no DNA. CDR1 and CDR2 (germline): SGHRS, YFSETQ. CDR3 length equals 15 residues. CDR3 sequence: CASSLDGGSNQPQHF.

The chain employs TRBV20-1 and TRBJ2-1. The CDR3 sequence is 13 residues long. Germline CDR1 reads DFQATT; CDR2 reads SNEGSKA (reference sequence). CDR3 sequence reads: CSARATPYNEQFF.

The genes are TRBV21-1 and TRBJ2-7; the TCRdb call, TRBD2, lacks DNA for checking. TRBV21-1 is recorded as a pseudogene. CDR3 size: 13 residues. The CDR3 sequence: CATQDSVSYEQYF.

Here the CDR3 reads CASRRLAGGYEQYF. This rearrangement joins TRBV7-2 to TRBJ2-7; no DNA is available, so the TRBD2 call from TCRdb remains unchecked. The CDR3 spans 14 residues. Germline loops: CDR1 SGHTA, CDR2 FQGNSA.

This chain joins TRBV4-3 and TRBJ2-2; TCRdb designates TRBD2, a call that cannot be tested without DNA. This CDR3 region has 15 residues. Germline values: CDR1 LGHNA, CDR2 YSLEER. The CDR3 spells CASSQALAVSGELFF.

This sequence joins TRBV24-1 and TRBJ2-1; lacking DNA, the TRBD1 call made by TCRdb goes unchecked. The CDR3 loop spans 17 amino acids. The germline V gene encodes CDR1 KGHDR and CDR2 SFDVKD. The CDR3 loop reads CATSDSGPLSNYNEQFF.

This CDR3 reads CSATENRQGRTQYF. The chain has TRBV20-1 and TRBJ2-5; TCRdb selects TRBD1, and the lack of DNA leaves this call unchecked. The CDR3 consists of 14 residues. Germline values: CDR1 DFQATT, CDR2 SNEGSKA (reference sequence).

V is TRBV20-1 and J is TRBJ1-5; with no DNA, the TCRdb D assignment of TRBD1 cannot be verified. Germline V gene lookup returns CDR1 DFQATT and CDR2 SNEGSKA (reference sequence). The CDR3 spans 15 residues. The CDR3 is CSARDGQGRRQPQHF.

The CDR3 loop reads CASSRTDNEQFF. The rearrangement uses TRBV19 and TRBJ2-1. CDR1 and CDR2 (germline): LNHDA, SQIVND (reference sequence). The CDR3 is made up of 12 amino acids. The full variable domain, with the rest looked up from reference TRBV19 and TRBJ2-1, is DGGITQSPKYLFRKEGQNVTLSCEQNLNHDAMYWYRQDPGQGLRLIYYSQIVNDFQKGDIAEGYSVSREKKESFPLTVTSAQKNPTAFYLCASSRTDNEQFFGPGTRLTVL.

This chain joins TRBV20-1 and TRBJ1-5; TCRdb outputs TRBD1, but without DNA this stays unchecked. This CDR3 is 14 amino acids long. CDR1 and CDR2 (germline): DFQATT, SNEGSKA (reference sequence). CDR3: CSARAGQRNQPQHF.

The V gene is TRBV6-5, the J gene TRBJ2-1; lacking DNA, the TRBD1 call made by TCRdb goes unchecked. This CDR3 has 14 residues. The germline CDR1 and CDR2 sequences are MNHEY and SVGAGI. This CDR3 is CASSYGGASNEQFF.

This chain links TRBV7-2 with TRBJ2-7; TCRdb's D call of TRBD1 is untestable without DNA. The CDR3 has 16 residues. Germline V CDR1 and CDR2: SGHTA, FQGNSA. The CDR3 sequence: CASSNLNRDRGYEQYF.